This T cell receptor (beta chain) was captured in a study of T cells in Graves' hyperthyroidism and ophthalmopathy. Remarks on this clonotype: Antigen specificity is unknown.

Study findings and constraints: Most expanded thyroid clonotypes above 0.001 also appeared in blood. Ophthalmopathy got predicted by the model a median about six months before its onset.

Diagnoses rested on clinical symptoms, serum thyroxine and TRAb, thyroid ultrasound and orbital computed tomography. CDR1 is SQVTM and CDR2 is ANQGSEA in the germline V gene. This CDR3 comprises 12 residues. It was RNA transcripts that yielded the amplified TCR beta CDR3 regions. Carried out on the TCR CDR3, a first-round RT-PCR used the HTBI primer set. Via MiXCR, TCRdb re-called the multiplex PCR reads, giving one row per CDR3 protein. The sample includes about 640,000 distinct CDR3 sequences, 45% of them seen just once. Sequencing input: peripheral blood or thyroid tissue (not recorded which). This TCR was sampled from an adult man with Graves' disease, either hyperthyroidism or ophthalmopathy (not recorded which). V and J are TRBV29-1 and TRBJ2-2, with D perhaps matching TRBD1 (5 bases). The CDR3 sequence: CSYRSYTGELFF. The DNA for the CDR3 is TGCAGTTACAGGTCCTACACCGGGGAGCTGTTTTTT.